What follows are 23 T cell receptor beta chains derived from one specimen sequenced in a study of cytomegalovirus exposure and HLA in healthy donors (TCRdb year 2017). Library preparation was by the immunoSEQ multiplex PCR assay. The multiplex PCR relied on a mix of 60 forward primers for TCR Vbeta segments and 13 reverse primers for TCR Jbeta segments. Entries here come from immuneACCESS through TCRdb and include only in-frame sequences with V and J called. Some clones fail to appear in such tables; in the studies checked, an unresolved V gene covers under half of the shortfall, and the cause of the remainder is unknown. The sample table holds some 63,000 clones, of which roughly 80% were seen once. The ten top clones hold 3% to 4.5% of the sample. Sequenced input: PBMCs. The receptors here all came from a woman aged 40 to 49 in good health and CMV-seronegative.

The rearrangement uses TRBV2 and TRBJ2-5; D remains unclear. V lost 1 base, J lost 9 bases, and 12 bases lay in between. The CDR3 runs 13 residues. Looked up from germline, CDR1 is SNHLY and CDR2 is FYNNEI. The CDR3 protein is CASSEVFSNPQYF. The CDR3 DNA reads TGTGCCAGCAGTGAAGTTTTCAGTAACCCCCAGTACTTC.

The V gene is TRBV7-9, the J gene TRBJ1-1, with no clear D. In germline, CDR1 is SEHNR, CDR2 FQNEAQ (reference sequence). The CDR3 runs to 17 residues. Trimming pared 0 bases from V and 3 bases from J, leaving 17 bases between. The CDR3 sequence is CASSLAQYSVSDTEAFF. The CDR3 region has the DNA TGTGCCAGCAGCTTAGCGCAGTACTCCGTGAGCGACACTGAAGCTTTCTTT.

This clone was recorded a few times. The CDR3 DNA reads TGCAGCGTCGCATACTGGACTAGCGGGAGTTCAGAGACCCAGTACTTC. Translated: CSVAYWTSGSSETQYF. V and J are TRBV29-1 and TRBJ2-5, with TRBD2 matching over 13 bases. Unmatched junction bases numbered 11, after V lost 6 bases and J lost 4 bases. The CDR3 contains 16 residues. Germline CDR1 SQVTM, CDR2 ANQGSEA.

This CDR3 is CASSRPTDSYEQYF. In DNA, the CDR3 is TGTGCCAGCTCGCGACCGACTGATTCCTACGAGCAGTACTTC. This chain joins TRBV18 and TRBJ2-7; D is unclear. The CDR3 is made up of 14 amino acids. The ends were cut back, 6 bases at V and 1 base at J, with 13 bases in the middle. Germline loops: CDR1 KGHSH, CDR2 LQKENI. The full variable domain, completed using reference TRBV18 and TRBJ2-7, is NAGVMQNPRHLVRRRGQEARLRCSPMKGHSHVYWYRQLPEEGLKFMVYLQKENIIDESGMPKERFSAEFPKEGPSILRIQQVVRGDSAAYFCASSRPTDSYEQYFGPGTRLTVT.

The rearrangement uses TRBV7-3 and TRBJ2-1, with 16 bases aligning to TRBD2. CDR3 length: 16 amino acids. Germline assignment: CDR1 SGHTA and CDR2 FQGTGA. Germline trimming cut 5 bases from V and 8 bases from J; bases unmatched to any gene: 6. CDR3 sequence reads: CASSPGTSGRDDEQFF. The CDR3 DNA sequence: TGTGCCAGCAGCCCGGGGACTAGCGGGAGGGACGATGAGCAGTTCTTC.

This chain uses TRBV6-5 with TRBJ1-2, with no clear D. The CDR3 contains 13 residues. Germline V gene sequence: CDR1 MNHEY, CDR2 SVGAGI. Trimming took off 2 bases at V and 8 bases at J, with 12 bases between the two ends. CDR3 in amino acids: CASSYGETGGYTF. CDR3 nucleotides: TGTGCCAGCAGTTACGGGGAGACTGGGGGCTACACCTTC.

The genes are TRBV27 and TRBJ2-5, with D tentatively TRBD2 (6 bases). CDR1 MNHEY and CDR2 SMNVEV come from the germline V gene (reference sequence). This CDR3 comprises 19 residues. V lost 5 bases and J lost 7, with 32 bases in between. CDR3 bases: TGTGCCAGCAGTCCCACCTCACCCCCGACTAGAGGGAGGTCTGGGACCCAGTACTTC. It encodes CASSPTSPPTRGRSGTQYF.

The chain carries TRBV7-9 and TRBJ2-7; weak D call: TRBD2 (5 bases). Between the trimmed V and J ends, which lost 4 bases and 3 bases, there was a span of 13 bases. In germline, CDR1 is SEHNR, CDR2 FQNEAQ (reference sequence). The CDR3 is made up of 14 amino acids. The DNA for the CDR3 is TGTGCCAGCAGCTGGGTCTTCGAGGGCTACGAGCAGTACTTC. It encodes CASSWVFEGYEQYF.

The genes are TRBV19 and TRBJ2-7, with D possibly TRBD2 on 5 matching bases. The CDR3 has 15 residues. Germline V gene data show CDR1 as LNHDA and CDR2 as SQIVND (reference sequence). The V gene lost 5 bases and the J gene lost 1 base, with 15 bases spanning the gap. CDR3 in DNA: TGTGCCAGTAGTCCATTACTAGAACAATCCTACGAGCAGTACTTC. Translation gives CASSPLLEQSYEQYF.

The genes are TRBV6-1 and TRBJ2-1; the match to TRBD1 covers 7 bases. The CDR3 sequence is 14 residues long. V was pared by 1 base and J by 6 bases, with 3 bases of the junction left unmatched. Germline lookup yields CDR1 MNHNS and CDR2 SASEGT. This CDR3 reads CASSEGSGGNEQFF. DNA of the CDR3: TGTGCCAGCAGTGAAGGTTCAGGGGGCAATGAGCAGTTCTTC.

The gene calls are TRBV5-4 and TRBJ2-5; 9 bases agree with TRBD2. The assigned J gene may be wrong: the sequence end matches TRBJ2-7 better. The germline V gene has CDR1 SGHNT and CDR2 YYREEE (reference sequence). This CDR3 has 14 residues. CDR3: CASSSGLASGEQYF. In nucleotides, the CDR3 is TGTGCCAGCAGCTCAGGACTAGCGAGCGGCGAGCAGTACTTC.

The chain employs TRBV4-1 and TRBJ1-1; 10 bases are shared with TRBD1. This CDR3 contains 18 residues. Germline V gives CDR1 MGHRA, CDR2 YSYEKL. Trimming cost V 4 bases and J 1 base; bases outside gene matches: 12. CDR3 region: CASSPMPGTGATNTEAFF. CDR3 sequence (DNA): TGCGCCAGCAGCCCCATGCCGGGGACAGGGGCGACGAACACTGAAGCTTTCTTT.

The CDR3 loop is CASSQDPGFGQPQHF. The CDR3 nucleotides read TGCGCCAGCAGCCAAGATCCAGGGTTCGGTCAGCCCCAGCATTTT. The V gene is TRBV4-1, the J gene TRBJ1-5; D might be TRBD1 (5 bases). Germline loops: CDR1 MGHRA, CDR2 YSYEKL. Trimming left V 0 bases short and J 6 bases short, with 12 bases between. The CDR3 runs 15 residues.

The J gene is TRBJ2-7, the V gene TRBV13, with TRBD2 matching 12 bases. Germline V gene lookup returns CDR1 PRHDT and CDR2 FYEKMQ (reference sequence). This CDR3 region has 16 residues. V lost 8 bases, J lost 3 bases, and 11 bases stayed unmatched. The DNA for the CDR3 is TGTGCCAGCCTTAGACTAGCGGGAGCGGCTAGCTACGAGCAGTACTTC. It codes for CASLRLAGAASYEQYF.

V is TRBV2 and J is TRBJ2-2; weak D call: TRBD1 (6 bases). Germline values: CDR1 SNHLY, CDR2 FYNNEI. The CDR3 spans 13 residues. Deletions cut 8 bases from V and 1 base from J, with 8 bases between. Here the CDR3 reads CASGGRNTGELFF. CDR3 nucleotides: TGTGCCAGCGGGGGCAGGAACACCGGGGAGCTGTTTTTT.

The rearrangement links TRBV6-6 to TRBJ2-3; 9 nucleotides line up with TRBD2. This CDR3 spans 16 amino acids. Germline V gives CDR1 MNHNY, CDR2 SVGAGI (reference sequence). Unmatched junction bases numbered 7, after V lost 5 bases and J lost 1 base. The CDR3, as DNA: TGTGCCAGCAGTCCTTTAGCGGGAGCGGGCACAGATACGCAGTATTTT. It specifies CASSPLAGAGTDTQYF.

The chain uses TRBV5-1 and TRBJ2-5, with 8 bases fitting TRBD1. Losses at the gene ends were 0 bases for V and 3 bases for J; bases not matched to a gene: 7. The CDR3 extends over 16 amino acids. Germline CDR1 SGHRS, CDR2 YFSETQ. CDR3 residues: CASSLAPWTGKETQYF. CDR3 DNA: TGCGCCAGCAGCTTGGCCCCCTGGACAGGGAAAGAGACCCAGTACTTC.

The chain is built from TRBV18 and TRBJ2-1, with 12 positions matching TRBD2. The CDR3 is 15 amino acids. Trimming removed 2 bases from V and 6 bases from J; junction bases left unmatched: 2. Germline V gene lookup returns CDR1 KGHSH and CDR2 LQKENI. The CDR3 DNA reads TGTGCCAGCTCACCAGGACTAGCGGGAAGCAATGAGCAGTTCTTC. It is translated as CASSPGLAGSNEQFF.

This clone was observed a few times. The rearrangement links TRBV28 to TRBJ2-4; a possible D gene is TRBD2 (6 bases). V dropped 1 base and J dropped 6 bases, with 16 bases sitting between them. Germline lookup yields CDR1 MDHEN and CDR2 SYDVKM. The CDR3 covers 16 residues. CDR3 in amino acids: CASSLSPWRAGNIQYF. CDR3 nucleotides: TGTGCCAGCAGTTTATCCCCCTGGAGGGCCGGAAACATTCAGTACTTC.

This chain links TRBV9 with TRBJ2-7, with 7 positions matching TRBD1. V was pared by 0 bases and J by 6 bases, with 9 bases of the junction left unmatched. This CDR3 is built from 15 residues. Per the germline V gene, CDR1 is SGDLS and CDR2 is YYNGEE. CDR3 sequence reads: CASSVGADRVAEQYF. For the CDR3, the DNA is TGTGCCAGCAGCGTAGGAGCAGACAGGGTTGCCGAGCAGTACTTC.

The chain has TRBV2 and TRBJ1-5; TRBD1 aligns across 7 bases. Germline V lookup: CDR1 SNHLY, CDR2 FYNNEI. The V gene end was trimmed by 6 bases and the J gene end by 6 bases; junction bases not matched to a gene: 8. The CDR3 has 14 amino acids. CDR3 nucleotide sequence: TGTGCCAGCAGGGGACTCAGGGGGGTTCAGCCCCAGCATTTT. This encodes CASRGLRGVQPQHF.

The V gene is TRBV27, the J gene TRBJ2-3, with 9 nucleotides matching TRBD2. Germline assignment: CDR1 MNHEY and CDR2 SMNVEV (reference sequence). The J segment lost 0 bases and the V segment lost 5 bases, leaving 6 bases of the junction unmatched. CDR3 size: 16 residues. The DNA of the CDR3 is TGTGCCAGCAGTCTATATAGCGGGAGTAGCACAGATACGCAGTATTTT. Protein sequence: CASSLYSGSSTDTQYF.

The chain has TRBV6-5 and TRBJ1-1; TRBD1 might be the D (5 bases). Germline V gene sequence: CDR1 MNHEY, CDR2 SVGAGI. This CDR3 spans 14 amino acids. V gave up 7 bases and J gave up 1 base, with 13 bases separating them. As DNA, the CDR3 is TGTGCCAGCAAGGAGTCAGGGCCGAACACTGAAGCTTTCTTT. It translates to CASKESGPNTEAFF.